A single sample is the source of the 2 T cell receptor beta chains below, sequenced in a study of post-analysis software for immune sequencing data. Study-wide results and caveats: Comparison of patients with controls showed roughly five TRBV segments more frequent in patients, TRBV5-6, TRBV5-1 and TRBV20-1 among them.

These receptors are not linked to any known antigen. Sequencing libraries made from TCR beta cDNA carried unique molecular identifiers. TCRdb used MiXCR to reprocess the PCR reads, holding one entry per CDR3 protein. The table shows over 700,000 distinct CDR3 sequences, with about 32% occurring only once. Sequenced sample: blood. These receptors all stem from a girl under 18 with multiple sclerosis.

This clonotype occurred a few times. CDR3 protein: CASGSGGRNIQYF. In nucleotides, the CDR3 is TGTGCCAGCGGGAGCGGGGGGAGAAACATTCAGTACTTC. The rearrangement links TRBV27 to TRBJ2-4; 9 bases match TRBD2. This CDR3 spans 13 amino acids. CDR1 and CDR2 from the germline V gene are MNHEY and SMNVEV (reference sequence). V shed 8 bases, J shed 6 bases, and the junction held 5 bases outside the gene matches.

This clonotype was detected many times. J is TRBJ2-3 and V is TRBV29-1; unclear D gene. Germline V gives CDR1 SQVTM, CDR2 ANQGSEA. V dropped 4 bases and J dropped 4 bases, with 9 bases sitting between them. This CDR3 has 12 residues. The CDR3 loop reads CSVARPPDTQYF. The CDR3 region has the DNA TGCAGCGTTGCCCGTCCCCCAGATACGCAGTATTTT.